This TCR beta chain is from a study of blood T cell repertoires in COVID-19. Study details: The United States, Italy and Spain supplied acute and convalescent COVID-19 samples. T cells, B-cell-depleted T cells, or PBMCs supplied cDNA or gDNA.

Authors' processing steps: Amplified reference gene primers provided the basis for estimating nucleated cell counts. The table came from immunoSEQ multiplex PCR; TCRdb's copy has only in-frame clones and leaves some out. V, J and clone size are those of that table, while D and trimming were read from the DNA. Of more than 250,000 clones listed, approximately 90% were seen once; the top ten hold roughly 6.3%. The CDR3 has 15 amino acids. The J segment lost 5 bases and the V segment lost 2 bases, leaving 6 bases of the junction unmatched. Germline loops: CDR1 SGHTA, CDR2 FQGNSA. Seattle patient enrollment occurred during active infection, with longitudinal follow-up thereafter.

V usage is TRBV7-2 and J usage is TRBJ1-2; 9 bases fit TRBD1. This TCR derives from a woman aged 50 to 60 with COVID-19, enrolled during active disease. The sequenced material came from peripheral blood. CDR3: CASSLPRGQGYGYTF. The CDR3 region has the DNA TGTGCCAGCAGCTTACCTAGGGGACAGGGTTATGGCTACACCTTC.